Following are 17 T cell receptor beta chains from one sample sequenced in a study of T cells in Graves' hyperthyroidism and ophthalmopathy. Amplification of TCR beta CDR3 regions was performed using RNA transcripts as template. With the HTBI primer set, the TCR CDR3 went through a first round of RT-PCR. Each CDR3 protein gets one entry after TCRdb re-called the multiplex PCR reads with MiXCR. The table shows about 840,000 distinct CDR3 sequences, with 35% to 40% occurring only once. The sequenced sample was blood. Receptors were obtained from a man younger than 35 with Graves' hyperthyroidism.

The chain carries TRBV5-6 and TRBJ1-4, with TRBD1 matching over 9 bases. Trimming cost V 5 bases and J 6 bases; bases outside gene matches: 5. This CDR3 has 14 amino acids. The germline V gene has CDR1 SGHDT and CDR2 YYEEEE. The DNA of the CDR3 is TGTGCCAGCAGTCGACAGGGGGGGCATGAAAAACTGTTTTTT. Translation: CASSRQGGHEKLFF. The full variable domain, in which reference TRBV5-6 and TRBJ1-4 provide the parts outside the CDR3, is DAGVTQSPTHLIKTRGQQVTLRCSPKSGHDTVSWYQQALGQGPQFIFQYYEEEERQRGNFPDRFSGHQFPNYSSELNVNALLLGDSALYLCASSRQGGHEKLFFGSGTQLSVL.

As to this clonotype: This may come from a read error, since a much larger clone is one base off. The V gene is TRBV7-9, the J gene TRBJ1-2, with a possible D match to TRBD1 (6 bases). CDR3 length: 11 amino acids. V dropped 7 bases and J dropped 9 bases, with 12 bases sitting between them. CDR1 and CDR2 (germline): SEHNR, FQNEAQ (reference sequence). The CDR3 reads CASISGVSYTF. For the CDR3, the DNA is TGTGCCAGCATCTCAGGGGTTAGCTACACCTTC. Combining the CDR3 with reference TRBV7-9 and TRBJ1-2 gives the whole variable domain DTGVSQNPRHKITKRGQNVTFRCDPISEHNRLYWYRQTLGQGPEFLTYFQNEAQLEKSRLLSDRFSAERPKGSFSTLEIQRTEQGDSAMYLCASISGVSYTFGSGTRLTVV.

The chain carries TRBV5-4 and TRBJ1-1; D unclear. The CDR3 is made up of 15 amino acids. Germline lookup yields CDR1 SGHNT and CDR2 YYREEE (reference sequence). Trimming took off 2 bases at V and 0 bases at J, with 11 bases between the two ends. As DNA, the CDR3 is TGTGCCAGCAGCTTCGGACGGCCCATGAACACTGAAGCTTTCTTT. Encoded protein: CASSFGRPMNTEAFF.

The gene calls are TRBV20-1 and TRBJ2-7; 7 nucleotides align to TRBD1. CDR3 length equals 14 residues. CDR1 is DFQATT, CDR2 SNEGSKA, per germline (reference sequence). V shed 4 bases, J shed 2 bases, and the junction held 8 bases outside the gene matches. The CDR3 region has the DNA TGCAGTGCTACCCCCGACAGGGCCACCTACGAGCAGTACTTC. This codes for CSATPDRATYEQYF.

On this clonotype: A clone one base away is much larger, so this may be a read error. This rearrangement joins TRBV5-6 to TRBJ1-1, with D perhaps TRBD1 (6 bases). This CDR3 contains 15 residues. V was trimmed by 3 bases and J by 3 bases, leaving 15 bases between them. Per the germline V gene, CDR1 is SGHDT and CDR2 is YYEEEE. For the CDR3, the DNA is TGTGCCAGCAGCTCAGGGGCAGGTGTGGACACTGAAGCTTTCTTT. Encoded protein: CASSSGAGVDTEAFF.

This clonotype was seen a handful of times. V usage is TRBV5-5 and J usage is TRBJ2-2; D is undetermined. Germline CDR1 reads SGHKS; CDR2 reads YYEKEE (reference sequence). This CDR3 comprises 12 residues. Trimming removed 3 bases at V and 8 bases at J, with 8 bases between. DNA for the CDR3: TGTGCCAGCAGCTCCACGGTAGGGGAGCTGTTTTTT. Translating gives CASSSTVGELFF.

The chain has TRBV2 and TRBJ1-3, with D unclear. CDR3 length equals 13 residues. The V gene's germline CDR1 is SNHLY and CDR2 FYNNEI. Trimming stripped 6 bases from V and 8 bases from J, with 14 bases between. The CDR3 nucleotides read TGTGCCAGCAGCGTAGATGTGGGCGACACCATATATTTT. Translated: CASSVDVGDTIYF.

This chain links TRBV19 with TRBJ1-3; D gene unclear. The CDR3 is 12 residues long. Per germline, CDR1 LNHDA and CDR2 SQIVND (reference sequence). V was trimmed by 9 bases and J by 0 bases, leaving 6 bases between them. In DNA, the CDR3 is TGTGCCAGCCTCAACTCTGGAAACACCATATATTTT. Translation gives CASLNSGNTIYF.

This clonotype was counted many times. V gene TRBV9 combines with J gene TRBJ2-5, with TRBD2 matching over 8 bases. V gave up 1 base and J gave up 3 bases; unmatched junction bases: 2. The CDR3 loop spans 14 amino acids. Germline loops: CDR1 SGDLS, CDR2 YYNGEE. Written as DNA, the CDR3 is TGTGCCAGCAGCGTACAAGCGGGAGAAGAGACCCAGTACTTC. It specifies CASSVQAGEETQYF. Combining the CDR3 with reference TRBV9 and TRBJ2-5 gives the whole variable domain DSGVTQTPKHLITATGQRVTLRCSPRSGDLSVYWYQQSLDQGLQFLIQYYNGEERAKGNILERFSAQQFPDLHSELNLSSLELGDSALYFCASSVQAGEETQYFGPGTRLLVL.

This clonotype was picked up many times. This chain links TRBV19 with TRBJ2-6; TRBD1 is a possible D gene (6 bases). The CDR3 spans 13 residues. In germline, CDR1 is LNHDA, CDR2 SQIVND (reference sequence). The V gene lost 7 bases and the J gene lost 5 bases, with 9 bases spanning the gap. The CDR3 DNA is TGTGCCAGTAAGGGGGACAGGGCCAACGTCCTGACTTTC. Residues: CASKGDRANVLTF.

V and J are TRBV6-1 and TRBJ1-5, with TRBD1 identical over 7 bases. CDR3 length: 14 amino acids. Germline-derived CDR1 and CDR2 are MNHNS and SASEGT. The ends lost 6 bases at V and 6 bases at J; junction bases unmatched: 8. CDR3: CASRERQGGQPQHF. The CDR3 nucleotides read TGTGCCAGCAGAGAAAGACAGGGCGGTCAGCCCCAGCATTTT.

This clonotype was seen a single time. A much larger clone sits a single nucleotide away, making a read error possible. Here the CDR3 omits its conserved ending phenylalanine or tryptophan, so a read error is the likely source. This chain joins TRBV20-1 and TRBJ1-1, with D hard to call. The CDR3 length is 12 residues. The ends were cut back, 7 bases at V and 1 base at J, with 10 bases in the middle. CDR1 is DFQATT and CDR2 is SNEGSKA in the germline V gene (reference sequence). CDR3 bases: TGCAGTGTTCCTACACCGAACACTGAAGCTTTCCTT. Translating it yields CSVPTPNTEAFL.

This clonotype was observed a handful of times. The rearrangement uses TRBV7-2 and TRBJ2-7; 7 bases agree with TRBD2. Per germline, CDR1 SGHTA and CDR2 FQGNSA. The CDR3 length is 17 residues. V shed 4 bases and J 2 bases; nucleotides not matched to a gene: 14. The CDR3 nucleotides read TGTGCCAGCAGCTCGACCGTCGGGCTAGCGGAGACCTACGAGCAGTACTTC. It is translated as CASSSTVGLAETYEQYF.

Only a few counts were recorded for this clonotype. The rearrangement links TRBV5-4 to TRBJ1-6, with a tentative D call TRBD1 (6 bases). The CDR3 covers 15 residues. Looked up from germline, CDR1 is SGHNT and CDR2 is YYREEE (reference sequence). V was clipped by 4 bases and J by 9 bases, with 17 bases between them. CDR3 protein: CASSPERGERSPLHF. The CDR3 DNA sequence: TGTGCCAGCAGCCCGGAGAGGGGGGAACGTTCACCCCTCCACTTT.

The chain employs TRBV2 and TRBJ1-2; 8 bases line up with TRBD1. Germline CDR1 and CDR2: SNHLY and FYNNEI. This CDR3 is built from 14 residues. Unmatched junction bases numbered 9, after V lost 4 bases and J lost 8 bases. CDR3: CASSVAGQVDGYTF. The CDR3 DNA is TGTGCCAGCAGTGTAGCGGGACAGGTCGACGGCTACACCTTC.

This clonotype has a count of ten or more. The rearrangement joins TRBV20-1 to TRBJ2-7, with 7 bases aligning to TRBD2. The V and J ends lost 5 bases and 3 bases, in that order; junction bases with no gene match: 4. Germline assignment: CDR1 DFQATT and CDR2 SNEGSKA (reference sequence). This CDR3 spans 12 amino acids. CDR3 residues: CSAGLVNYEQYF. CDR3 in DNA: TGCAGTGCTGGACTAGTGAACTACGAGCAGTACTTC.

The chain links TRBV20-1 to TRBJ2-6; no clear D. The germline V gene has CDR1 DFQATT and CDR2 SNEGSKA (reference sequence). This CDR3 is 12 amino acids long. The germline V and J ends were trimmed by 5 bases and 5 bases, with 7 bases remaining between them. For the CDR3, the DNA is TGCAGTGCTTCCGACAGGGCCAACGTCCTGACTTTC. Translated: CSASDRANVLTF.